The rows below give T cell receptor beta chains drawn from one sample of a study of tumor-infiltrating lymphocytes in localized non-small cell lung cancer. The table came from immunoSEQ multiplex PCR; TCRdb's copy has only in-frame clones and leaves some out. The sample consists of 6,500 to 8,000 clones, less than 80% of them appearing once. The sequenced sample consisted of uninvolved lung tissue not adjacent to the tumor. These receptors all stem from a human donor with non-small cell lung cancer. Both conserved end residues are part of each CDR3. D genes are given only for firm matches. Size is omitted from some rows. Given values are once, few, many or a class for expanded clones.

d_gene | abundance | j_gene | v_gene | CDR3aa | CDR3nt
NA | NA | TRBJ1-1 | TRBV11-2 | CASSFTGTAFF | TGTGCCAGCAGCTTCACCGGGACCGCCTTCTTT
NA | few | TRBJ1-2 | TRBV9 | CASSADLFGGRNYGYTF | TGTGCCAGCAGCGCGGACCTTTTCGGGGGACGTAACTATGGCTACACCTTC
NA | NA | TRBJ2-3 | TRBV11-2 | CASSLGVATDTQYF | TGTGCCAGCAGCTTGGGGGTTGCGACAGATACGCAGTATTTT
TRBD1 | NA | TRBJ2-1 | TRBV7-6 | CASSPWTGAIPNEQFF | TGTGCCAGCAGCCCGTGGACAGGGGCCATTCCGAATGAGCAGTTCTTC
TRBD1 | NA | TRBJ1-1 | TRBV6-1 | CASSEGTEHTEAFF | TGTGCCAGCAGTGAGGGGACAGAACACACTGAAGCTTTCTTT
NA | NA | TRBJ2-1 | TRBV6-4 | CASSDSASVYNEQFF | TGTGCCAGCAGTGACTCCGCTAGCGTCTACAATGAGCAGTTCTTC
TRBD1 | once | TRBJ1-2 | TRBV7-2 | CASRGQTLIKDGYTF | TGTGCCAGCAGGGGACAGACCCTCATTAAAGACGGCTACACCTTC
NA | NA | TRBJ2-7 | TRBV29-1 | CSVVSGTYEQYF | TGCAGCGTCGTATCCGGGACCTACGAGCAGTACTTC
NA | NA | TRBJ1-1 | TRBV10-1 | CASNRCPRMVRTEAFF | TGCGCCAGCAATCGGTGCCCCCGAATGGTGAGAACTGAAGCTTTCTTT
NA | NA | TRBJ2-7 | TRBV6-1 | CASSEGHRVLGEQYF | TGTGCCAGCAGTGAAGGTCACAGGGTTTTGGGGGAGCAGTACTTC
NA | NA | TRBJ2-7 | TRBV7-2 | CASSPHTDEQYF | TGTGCCAGCAGCCCGCATACAGACGAGCAGTACTTC
NA | NA | TRBJ2-1 | TRBV19 | CASSTDLGSYNEQFF | TGTGCCAGTAGTACCGACTTAGGCTCCTACAATGAGCAGTTCTTC
NA | NA | TRBJ2-7 | TRBV7-2 | CASSTFPGRSYEQYF | TGTGCCAGCAGCACCTTCCCGGGAAGGTCCTACGAGCAGTACTTC
TRBD1 | NA | TRBJ2-7 | TRBV29-1 | CSVGQGGYEQYF | TGCAGCGTTGGACAGGGTGGGTACGAGCAGTACTTC
NA | NA | TRBJ1-4 | TRBV10-1 | CASNGSPQGRSNEKLFF | TGCGCCAGCAATGGGTCGCCTCAAGGGAGGTCTAATGAAAAACTGTTTTTT
NA | few | TRBJ1-2 | TRBV7-2 | CASRPDRAYGYTF | TGTGCCAGCAGACCCGACCGGGCCTATGGCTACACCTTC
NA | NA | TRBJ2-7 | TRBV27 | CASRTSNEQYF | TGTGCCAGCAGAACTTCAAACGAGCAGTACTTC
NA | NA | TRBJ2-7 | TRBV7-2 | CASSLVPGPYEQYF | TGTGCCAGCAGCTTAGTCCCAGGGCCTTACGAGCAGTACTTC